A single sample is the source of the 5 T cell receptor beta chains below, sequenced in a study of blood T cell repertoires in COVID-19. TCRdb's copy holds only in-frame clones and misses some; the assay was immunoSEQ multiplex PCR. This sample yields just over 200,000 clones, of which around three quarters are seen a single time; 4.5% to 7% belongs to the top ten. Input material: peripheral blood. The receptors originated from a woman in her 70s with acute or convalescent COVID-19.

V gene TRBV3-1 (or the pseudogene TRBV3-2) combines with J gene TRBJ2-3; D might be TRBD2 (7 bases). V lost 8 bases and J 5 bases, leaving 14 bases between the germline ends. Per the germline V gene, CDR1 is LGHDT and CDR2 is YNNKEL (reference sequence). This CDR3 has 13 amino acids. The CDR3 DNA reads TGTGCCAGCTCCGAGGGGGGGATAGATACGCAGTATTTT. This codes for CASSEGGIDTQYF.

The chain combines TRBV20-1 with TRBJ1-1; D is possibly TRBD1 (6 bases). V dropped 3 bases and J dropped 7 bases, with 12 bases sitting between them. This CDR3 has 12 residues. Germline V gene data show CDR1 as DFQATT and CDR2 as SNEGSKA (reference sequence). CDR3 nucleotide sequence: TGCAGTGCTAGTCAAACGGACAGTGAAGCTTTCTTT. It is translated as CSASQTDSEAFF.

The chain couples TRBV11-3 to TRBJ2-1; a weak D match, TRBD2 (6 bases). The CDR3 totals 16 residues. V gave up 2 bases and J gave up 2 bases, with 13 bases separating them. The V gene's germline CDR1 is SGHNT and CDR2 YENEEA. The DNA of the CDR3 is TGTGCCAGCAGCTTAAGGGCGGGATCCCCCTACAATGAGCAGTTCTTC. This codes for CASSLRAGSPYNEQFF.

This chain joins TRBV9 and TRBJ1-2; TRBD1 matches 8 bases. V lost 0 bases and J lost 2; bases outside the gene matches: 9. The CDR3 is made up of 17 amino acids. The V gene's germline CDR1 is SGDLS and CDR2 YYNGEE. The CDR3 loop reads CASSVVSLDRGNYGYTF. In DNA form, the CDR3 reads TGTGCCAGCAGCGTAGTCAGCCTTGACAGGGGCAACTATGGCTACACCTTC.

The V call is TRBV5-6, the J call TRBJ2-2; D may be TRBD2 (6 bases). V was pared by 4 bases and J by 6 bases, with 16 bases between. Germline V lookup: CDR1 SGHDT, CDR2 YYEEEE. This CDR3 spans 15 amino acids. CDR3 protein: CASSLPASAPGELFF. CDR3 nucleotide sequence: TGTGCCAGCAGCCTACCCGCTAGCGCTCCCGGGGAGCTGTTTTTT.